This T cell receptor beta chain was profiled in a study of T-cell reconstitution after alpha-beta-depleted transplantation in children. Regarding the study as a whole: Expanded graft clones numbering several hundred reportedly gave rise to alpha-beta T cells about two months after transplant. At one year after transplant, newly produced T cells mostly accounted for T-cell counts and diversity.

In this sample, this clonotype turned up a few times. Its antigen is undetermined. Preparation of the TCRbeta library used unique molecular identifiers. TCRdb re-called the PCR reads through MiXCR, storing one row per CDR3 protein. The sample consists of about 540,000 distinct CDR3 sequences, approximately 30% of them appearing once. The CDR3 loop spans 13 amino acids. V was clipped by 2 bases and J by 1 base, with 6 bases between them. The V gene's germline CDR1 is LGHNA and CDR2 YNFKEQ. The V call is TRBV4-2, the J call TRBJ2-7; no reliable D call. The receptor was derived from a boy in the first two years of life with Wiskott-Aldrich syndrome, due to receive a stem cell transplant. Material: PBMCs, obtained before TCRalphabeta/CD19-depleted stem cell transplant. CDR3 DNA sequence: TGTGCCAGCAGCCAAATCGCGTCCTACGAGCAGTACTTC. Amino acids: CASSQIASYEQYF.